Listed here are 20 T cell receptor beta chains from one sample, sequenced in a study of response to subunit inactivated influenza vaccine. TCRdb re-analysed the RT-PCR reads in MiXCR, keeping a single row per CDR3 protein. The sample records around 520,000 distinct CDR3 sequences, less than 30% being singletons. The sample in question was CD4+ T cells sorted from PBMCs, obtained about 5 days after vaccination. These receptors came from a man in his fifties who received an inactivated influenza vaccine.

This chain links TRBV4-3 with TRBJ2-7, with D possibly being TRBD1 or TRBD2 (5 bases each). V dropped 0 bases and J dropped 6 bases, with 18 bases sitting between them. The CDR3 loop spans 16 amino acids. Per germline, CDR1 LGHNA and CDR2 YSLEER. The CDR3 protein is CASSQDLGTASREQYF. In DNA, the CDR3 is TGCGCCAGCAGCCAAGATCTGGGGACCGCCTCGCGCGAGCAGTACTTC.

This clonotype was seen more than once but under ten times. This chain joins TRBV7-2 and TRBJ2-1, with TRBD2 matching 8 bases. The length of the CDR3 is 15 residues. V gave up 3 bases and J gave up 5 bases; unmatched junction bases: 6. CDR1 is SGHTA, CDR2 FQGNSA, per germline. CDR3 residues: CASSLMVAGNNEQFF. CDR3 coding DNA: TGTGCCAGCAGCTTGATGGTAGCGGGGAACAATGAGCAGTTCTTC.

This clonotype has a count of ten or more. The chain joins TRBV29-1 to TRBJ2-7, with D tentatively TRBD1 or TRBD2 (5 bases each). CDR3 length: 14 amino acids. With 2 bases removed from V and 4 bases from J, the gap between germline ends came to 15 bases. Germline V gene data show CDR1 as SQVTM and CDR2 as ANQGSEA. In DNA, the CDR3 is TGCAGCGTTGAAAGAGCCGGGACCGATTACGAGCAGTACTTC. Amino acid sequence: CSVERAGTDYEQYF.

The rearrangement uses TRBV9 and TRBJ1-1; no clear D. In germline, CDR1 is SGDLS, CDR2 YYNGEE. The CDR3 is 14 amino acids. V dropped 0 bases and J dropped 4 bases, with 10 bases sitting between them. CDR3 loop: CASSVGGAITEAFF. The CDR3 nucleotides read TGTGCCAGCAGCGTAGGGGGTGCAATCACTGAAGCTTTCTTT.

DNA for the CDR3: TGCGCCAGCAGCTTGGAACCTAGCGGGGGGTCTCACATTCAGTACTTC. Its protein product is CASSLEPSGGSHIQYF. The V call is TRBV5-1, the J call TRBJ2-4; 11 nucleotides match TRBD2. The V and J ends lost 0 bases and 8 bases, in that order; junction bases with no gene match: 7. Germline V gene sequence: CDR1 SGHRS, CDR2 YFSETQ. The CDR3 covers 16 residues.

This clonotype turned up a few times. The rearrangement uses TRBV6-5 and TRBJ1-2, with D possibly being TRBD1 (5 bases). Trimming pared 10 bases from V and 2 bases from J, leaving 8 bases between. The V gene's germline CDR1 is MNHEY and CDR2 SVGAGI. The CDR3 contains 11 residues. The CDR3 nucleotides are TGTGCCACGGGGGGAAACTATGGCTACACCTTC. It translates to CATGGNYGYTF.

V usage is TRBV7-2 and J usage is TRBJ1-5; D not certain. From germline, CDR1 is SGHTA and CDR2 FQGNSA. Trimming took 1 base from V and 10 from J, leaving 17 bases between them. The CDR3 covers 15 residues. CDR3 sequence reads: CASSLGVVGMRPQHF. In DNA form, the CDR3 reads TGTGCCAGCAGCTTAGGGGTGGTTGGTATGCGTCCCCAGCATTTT.

V usage is TRBV9 and J usage is TRBJ1-2; tentative D call: TRBD1 (6 bases). This CDR3 contains 15 residues. Germline CDR1 and CDR2: SGDLS and YYNGEE. The germline V and J ends were trimmed by 4 bases and 1 base, with 14 bases remaining between them. This CDR3 reads CASSTRGADNYGYTF. DNA of the CDR3: TGTGCCAGCAGCACTCGGGGGGCGGATAACTATGGCTACACCTTC.

This chain connects TRBV7-9 to TRBJ1-2; D is ambiguous. The V and J ends lost 1 base and 0 bases respectively, with 12 bases between them. CDR3 length: 16 residues. CDR1 and CDR2 (germline): SEHNR, FQNEAQ (reference sequence). The CDR3 sequence: CASSLVPPGTNYGYTF. The CDR3 DNA reads TGTGCCAGCAGCTTAGTACCTCCGGGAACTAACTATGGCTACACCTTC.

The rearrangement uses TRBV20-1 and TRBJ2-3; 9 positions match TRBD2. From germline, CDR1 is DFQATT and CDR2 SNEGSKA (reference sequence). This CDR3 is built from 15 residues. Germline trimming cut 6 bases from V and 10 bases from J; bases unmatched to any gene: 17. The CDR3: CSAIRGGTSIYPQYF. The DNA of the CDR3 is TGCAGTGCCATTCGAGGGGGGACTAGCATTTACCCGCAGTATTTT.

This clonotype was counted a few times. This chain links TRBV4-1 with TRBJ2-3; D unresolved. Germline V gives CDR1 MGHRA, CDR2 YSYEKL. With 2 bases removed from V and 0 bases from J, the gap between germline ends came to 9 bases. CDR3 length: 15 amino acids. The CDR3 protein is CASSQQDGSTDTQYF. The CDR3 nucleotides are TGCGCCAGCAGCCAACAAGACGGTAGCACAGATACGCAGTATTTT.

V is TRBV3-1 and J is TRBJ1-2; D not certain. Trimming shortened V by 3 bases and J by 4 bases, and 6 bases separated the two germline ends. The CDR3 runs 12 residues. In germline, CDR1 is LGHDT, CDR2 YNNKEL (reference sequence). The CDR3 reads CASSQSLYGYTF. Written as DNA, the CDR3 is TGTGCCAGCAGCCAGAGCCTCTATGGCTACACCTTC.

The chain has TRBV28 and TRBJ2-4; D is possibly TRBD2 (6 bases). Trimming removed 10 bases from V and 1 base from J, with 11 bases in between. The germline CDR1 and CDR2 sequences are MDHEN and SYDVKM. The CDR3 totals 13 residues. In DNA form, the CDR3 reads TGTGCCACTCGTGGGGGGGCCAAAAACATTCAGTACTTC. Protein: CATRGGAKNIQYF.

This clonotype was counted once. This chain links TRBV5-1 with TRBJ1-1, with 9 positions matching TRBD1. Germline CDR1 is SGHRS and CDR2 is YFSETQ. Trimming at V came to 4 bases and at J to 1 base, leaving 5 bases not matched to a gene. This CDR3 region has 15 residues. In DNA form, the CDR3 reads TGCGCCAGCAGCATACCGGGACAGGGGAACACTGAAGCTTTCTTT. Its protein product is CASSIPGQGNTEAFF.

Here the CDR3 DNA reads TGTGCCAGCAGTTTTGGAGTCTCCTACAATGAGCAGTTCTTC. Translation: CASSFGVSYNEQFF. The chain links TRBV28 to TRBJ2-1; D unclear. The V gene lost 3 bases and the J gene lost 0 bases, with 6 bases spanning the gap. Germline CDR1 and CDR2: MDHEN and SYDVKM. The CDR3 runs to 14 residues.

This chain links TRBV10-3 with TRBJ2-3; a weak D match, TRBD2 (5 bases). The CDR3 has 15 residues. Per germline, CDR1 ENHRY and CDR2 SYGVKD. V was pared by 0 bases and J by 3 bases, with 10 bases between. Written as DNA, the CDR3 is TGTGCCATCAGTGAGTCCCGGGAAACTACAGATACGCAGTATTTT. Protein: CAISESRETTDTQYF.

This clonotype showed up just a few times. The V gene is TRBV10-3, the J gene TRBJ2-1; tentative D call: TRBD2 (5 bases). The CDR3 sequence is 15 residues long. Germline V gives CDR1 ENHRY, CDR2 SYGVKD. V was clipped by 0 bases and J by 4 bases, with 10 bases between them. CDR3 sequence reads: CAISESATSYNEQFF. The CDR3 DNA reads TGTGCCATCAGTGAGTCGGCTACTAGTTACAATGAGCAGTTCTTC.

Only a few counts were recorded for this clonotype. For the CDR3, the DNA is TGTGCCAGCAGCTTTAGACATGAGCAGTTCTTC. This codes for CASSFRHEQFF. The V gene is TRBV7-8, the J gene TRBJ2-1; D is ambiguous. The length of the CDR3 is 11 residues. From germline, CDR1 is SGHVS and CDR2 FQNEAQ. The germline V and J ends were trimmed by 3 bases and 8 bases, with 5 bases remaining between them.

This clonotype was counted only a few times. This chain joins TRBV10-3 and TRBJ2-7; D remains ambiguous. The V end lost 4 bases, the J end lost 7 bases, and 8 bases lay between the germline ends. In germline, CDR1 is ENHRY, CDR2 SYGVKD. This CDR3 has 11 amino acids. The CDR3 here is CAISVSGEQYF. The CDR3 nucleotides are TGTGCCATCAGTGTGTCCGGAGAGCAGTACTTC.

This clonotype was detected a few times. The chain employs TRBV15 and TRBJ2-7; D possibly uses TRBD1 or TRBD2 (5 bases each). V shed 5 bases and J shed 2 bases, with 16 bases lying between them. CDR3 size: 15 residues. The V gene's germline CDR1 is LNHNV and CDR2 YYDKDF (reference sequence). In DNA form, the CDR3 reads TGTGCCACCAGCCCCACTCGGGGCAGGCCCTACGAGCAGTACTTC. It is translated as CATSPTRGRPYEQYF.